The text below deals with one T cell receptor (beta chain). Its antigen is still unknown. This record belongs to a study of cytotoxic CD8 clonotypes in ibrutinib-treated CLL. Whole-study context: Collecting the response samples happened after a median 12 months of treatment, with a range of 6 to 36.

The study's findings and limits: Clonality measured at baseline exceeded age-matched healthy donors, tracking circulating CD8+ T-cell counts. Upon ibrutinib response clonality rose, and upon progression it fell back toward baseline.

Approximately 2.2 micrograms of genomic DNA from cryopreserved PBMCs went into TCR beta libraries. Repertoires were generated with immunoSEQ multiplex PCR, while TCRdb's copy carries only in-frame clones and drops some. The sample shows under 200,000 clones, more than 80% of them seen only once. V was pared by 10 bases and J by 4 bases, with 15 bases between. Germline V gene lookup returns CDR1 SNHLY and CDR2 FYNNEI. The CDR3 has 13 residues. The chain joins TRBV2 to TRBJ2-3; tentatively, D is TRBD2 (6 bases). The origin of this receptor is a human donor with chronic lymphocytic leukemia. Sequencing was performed on PBMCs, taken after 24 months of ibrutinib treatment. The CDR3 DNA follows: TGTGCCACCTCGAGTGCGGGGCCAGATACGCAGTATTTT. It is translated as CATSSAGPDTQYF. The variable domain in full, completed from reference TRBV2 and TRBJ2-3, reads EPEVTQTPSHQVTQMGQEVILRCVPISNHLYFYWYRQILGQKVEFLVSFYNNEISEKSEIFDDQFSVERPDGSNFTLKIRSTKLEDSAMYFCATSSAGPDTQYFGPGTRLTVL.